Below are 14 T cell receptor beta chains sequenced from a single sample in a study of human versus mouse CDR3 diversity and MHC coevolution. The repertoire was sequenced with immunoSEQ multiplex PCR; TCRdb's copy has only in-frame clones and lacks some. The sample holds more than 60,000 clones; roughly 92% are singletons and the top ten take roughly 0.15%. Sequencing was done on a sample of naive CD4+ T cells from blood. The subset denotes: CD45RO-negative CD62L-positive naive CD4 T cells. The receptors derive from a person between 30 and 69 years old in good health.

This clone turned up a few times. The genes are TRBV7-9 and TRBJ1-1, with unresolved D. Germline V CDR1 and CDR2: SEHNR, FQNEAQ (reference sequence). The V end lost 2 bases, the J end lost 1 base, and 8 bases lay between the germline ends. The CDR3 contains 14 residues. The CDR3 DNA reads TGTGCCAGCAGCTTATCACAGACGAACACTGAAGCTTTCTTT. As protein: CASSLSQTNTEAFF.

The rearrangement joins TRBV5-1 to TRBJ1-1; 7 bases are shared with TRBD1. Germline values: CDR1 SGHRS, CDR2 YFSETQ. The length of the CDR3 is 15 residues. The junction had 12 bases not matched to a gene; V was cut back by 5 bases and J by 5 bases. The CDR3 region is CASRYRGGGETEAFF. The DNA of the CDR3 is TGCGCCAGCAGGTACAGGGGAGGTGGTGAAACTGAAGCTTTCTTT.

The chain joins TRBV7-9 to TRBJ1-2; D is ambiguous. This CDR3 region has 13 residues. Trimming left V 1 base short and J 3 bases short, with 6 bases between. Per germline, CDR1 SEHNR and CDR2 FQNEAQ (reference sequence). The CDR3 DNA reads as TGTGCCAGCAGCTTAGGGGCTCACTATGGCTACACCTTC. Amino acids: CASSLGAHYGYTF.

The V gene is TRBV27, the J gene TRBJ2-3; tentatively, D is TRBD1 (8 bases). In germline, CDR1 is MNHEY, CDR2 SMNVEV (reference sequence). V lost 9 bases and J lost 0, with 25 bases in between. This CDR3 has 18 residues. CDR3 loop: CASSSGAGGWGSTDTQYF. The CDR3 region has the DNA TGTGCCAGTAGCAGCGGGGCAGGGGGCTGGGGGAGCACAGATACGCAGTATTTT.

The chain combines TRBV11-2 with TRBJ2-2; 7 positions agree with TRBD2. CDR1 is SGHAT and CDR2 is FQNNGV in the germline V gene. The V gene end was trimmed by 5 bases and the J gene end by 3 bases; junction bases not matched to a gene: 9. The CDR3 is made up of 16 amino acids. The CDR3 DNA sequence: TGTGCCAGCAGCCCCAATCGGGGACTATACACCGGGGAGCTGTTTTTT. Residues: CASSPNRGLYTGELFF.

The rearrangement uses TRBV7-9 and TRBJ1-2, with 8 bases that match TRBD1. The CDR3 totals 17 residues. From germline, CDR1 is SEHNR and CDR2 FQNEAQ (reference sequence). Trimming at V came to 5 bases and at J to 0 bases, leaving 11 bases not matched to a gene. CDR3 coding DNA: TGTGCCAGCAGCCTAAGCACAGGGGGGGCTTCTAACTATGGCTACACCTTC. Its translation: CASSLSTGGASNYGYTF.

The DNA for the CDR3 is TGTGCCAGCAGTTCCCTCGGGGACAGGGTCCGCACTGAAGCTTTCTTT. Protein: CASSSLGDRVRTEAFF. The chain has TRBV27 and TRBJ1-1; 9 nucleotides agree with TRBD1. The CDR3 loop spans 16 amino acids. The germline gives CDR1 MNHEY, CDR2 SMNVEV (reference sequence). J was trimmed by 4 bases and V by 4 bases; bases with no gene match: 10.

The rearrangement links TRBV5-6 to TRBJ1-1; D is unresolved. Trimming took 1 base from V and 3 from J, leaving 7 bases between them. Germline CDR1 is SGHDT and CDR2 is YYEEEE. The CDR3 is 13 amino acids. CDR3 in amino acids: CASSLREYTEAFF. CDR3 DNA sequence: TGTGCCAGCAGCTTGCGAGAGTACACTGAAGCTTTCTTT.

The chain combines TRBV10-3 with TRBJ1-6; weak D call: TRBD1 (5 bases). The CDR3 runs to 16 residues. Trimming took off 8 bases at V and 2 bases at J, with 16 bases between the two ends. The V gene's germline CDR1 is ENHRY and CDR2 SYGVKD. CDR3 sequence reads: CAIASAQGAYNSPLHF. The DNA for the CDR3 is TGTGCCATCGCGTCTGCTCAGGGCGCCTATAATTCACCCCTCCACTTT.

This chain uses TRBV13 with TRBJ2-2; D perhaps matches TRBD1 (6 bases). V was pared by 5 bases and J by 9 bases, with 28 bases between. This CDR3 has 18 amino acids. Looked up from germline, CDR1 is PRHDT and CDR2 is FYEKMQ (reference sequence). The CDR3: CASSPRREGTQAPRELFF. The CDR3 nucleotides read TGTGCCAGCAGCCCACGTAGGGAAGGGACACAGGCCCCGAGGGAGCTGTTTTTT.

This sequence joins TRBV28 and TRBJ2-7; TRBD1 is a possible D gene (5 bases). Trimming took off 5 bases at V and 3 bases at J, with 5 bases between the two ends. The CDR3 spans 11 residues. The germline V gene has CDR1 MDHEN and CDR2 SYDVKM. CDR3 residues: CASSQGYEQYF. CDR3 nucleotide sequence: TGTGCCAGCAGTCAGGGCTACGAGCAGTACTTC. Together with reference TRBV28 and TRBJ2-7, the CDR3 gives the full variable domain: DVKVTQSSRYLVKRTGEKVFLECVQDMDHENMFWYRQDPGLGLRLIYFSYDVKMKEKGDIPEGYSVSREKKERFSLILESASTNQTSMYLCASSQGYEQYFGPGTRLTVT.

The rearrangement links TRBV15 to TRBJ1-5, with D perhaps matching TRBD1 (6 bases). V shed 2 bases and J shed 6 bases, with 17 bases lying between them. The germline V gene has CDR1 LNHNV and CDR2 YYDKDF (reference sequence). This CDR3 spans 16 amino acids. CDR3: CATSRRHPRGCQPQHF. The DNA for the CDR3 is TGTGCCACCAGCAGACGTCACCCCAGGGGATGTCAGCCCCAGCATTTT.

The rearrangement joins TRBV19 to TRBJ2-1; 10 bases fit TRBD2. The ends lost 3 bases at V and 7 bases at J; junction bases unmatched: 12. This CDR3 is built from 17 residues. The germline V gene encodes CDR1 LNHDA and CDR2 SQIVND (reference sequence). CDR3 in amino acids: CASSMRVSGRAGNEQFF. The CDR3 bases are TGTGCCAGTAGTATGAGAGTGAGCGGGAGGGCCGGAAATGAGCAGTTCTTC.

V usage is TRBV19 and J usage is TRBJ1-1; possible D gene TRBD1, 5 bases. Trimming stripped 7 bases from V and 4 bases from J, with 19 bases between. CDR3 length: 15 residues. CDR1 and CDR2 from the germline V gene are LNHDA and SQIVND (reference sequence). In DNA, the CDR3 is TGTGCCAGTACCCCTTCGGGGGTATTGGGCACTGAAGCTTTCTTT. This encodes CASTPSGVLGTEAFF.